This T cell receptor (beta chain) was sequenced in a study of blood T cell repertoires in COVID-19. The overall study: In each case, the material was cDNA or gDNA derived from T cells, B-cell-depleted T cells, or PBMCs.

Trimming shortened V by 11 bases and J by 2 bases, and 15 bases separated the two germline ends. The CDR3 has 13 residues. CDR1 and CDR2 (germline): MNHEY, SVGAGI. Authors' data handling: How many nucleated cells were present was estimated from reference gene primer amplification. Some clones are missing from TCRdb's copy, which holds only in-frame ones; the method was immunoSEQ multiplex PCR. V, J and clone size are those of that table, while D and trimming were read from the DNA. The sample lists 300,000 to 400,000 clones; around nine tenths were seen once. Sequenced material: peripheral blood. The chain couples TRBV6-5 to TRBJ1-2; D possibly corresponds to TRBD1 (6 bases). The receptor's source is a woman aged 60-70 years with COVID-19, enrolled during active disease. The CDR3 DNA follows: TGTGCCTCTCAGGACAGTCCGAACTATGGCTACACCTTC. Translating gives CASQDSPNYGYTF.